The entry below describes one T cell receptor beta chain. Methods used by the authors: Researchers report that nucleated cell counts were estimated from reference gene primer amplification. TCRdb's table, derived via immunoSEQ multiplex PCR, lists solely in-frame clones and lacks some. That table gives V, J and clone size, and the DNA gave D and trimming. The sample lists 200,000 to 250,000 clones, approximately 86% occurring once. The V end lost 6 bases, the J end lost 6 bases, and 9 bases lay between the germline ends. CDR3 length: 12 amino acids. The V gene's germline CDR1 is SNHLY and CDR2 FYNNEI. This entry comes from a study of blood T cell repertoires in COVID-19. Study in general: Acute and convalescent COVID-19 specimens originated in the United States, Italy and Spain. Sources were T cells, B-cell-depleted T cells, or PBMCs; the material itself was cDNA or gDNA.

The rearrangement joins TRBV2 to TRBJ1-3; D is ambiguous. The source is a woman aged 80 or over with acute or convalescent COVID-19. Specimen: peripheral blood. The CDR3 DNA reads TGTGCCAGCAGAGCCGCGGAAAACACCATATATTTT. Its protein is CASRAAENTIYF.